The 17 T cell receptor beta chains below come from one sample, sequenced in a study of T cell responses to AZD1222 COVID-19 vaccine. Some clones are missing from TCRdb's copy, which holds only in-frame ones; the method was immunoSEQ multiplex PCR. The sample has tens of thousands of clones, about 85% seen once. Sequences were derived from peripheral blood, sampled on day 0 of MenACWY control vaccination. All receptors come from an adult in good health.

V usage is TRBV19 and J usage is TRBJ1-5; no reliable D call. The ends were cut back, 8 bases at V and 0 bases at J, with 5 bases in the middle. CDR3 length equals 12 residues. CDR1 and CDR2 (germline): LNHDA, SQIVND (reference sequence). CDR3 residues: CASRVSNQPQHF. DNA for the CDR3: TGTGCCAGTCGGGTTAGCAATCAGCCCCAGCATTTT.

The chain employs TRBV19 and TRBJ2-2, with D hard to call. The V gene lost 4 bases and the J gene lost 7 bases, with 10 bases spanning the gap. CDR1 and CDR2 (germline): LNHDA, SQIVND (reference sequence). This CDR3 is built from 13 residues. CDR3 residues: CASSSAGGGELFF. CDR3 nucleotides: TGTGCCAGTAGTAGCGCCGGCGGCGGGGAGCTGTTTTTT.

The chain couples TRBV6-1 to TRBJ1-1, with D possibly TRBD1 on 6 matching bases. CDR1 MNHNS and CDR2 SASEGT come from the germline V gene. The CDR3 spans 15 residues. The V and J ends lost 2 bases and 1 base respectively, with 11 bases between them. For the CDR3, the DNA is TGTGCCAGCAGTGAACAGGGGAACAAGAACACTGAAGCTTTCTTT. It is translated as CASSEQGNKNTEAFF.

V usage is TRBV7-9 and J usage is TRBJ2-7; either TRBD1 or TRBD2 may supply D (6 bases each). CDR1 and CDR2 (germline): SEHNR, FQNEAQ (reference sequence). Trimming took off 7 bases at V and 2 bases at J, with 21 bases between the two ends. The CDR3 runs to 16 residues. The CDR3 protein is CASTSGTGGRTYEQYF. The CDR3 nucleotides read TGTGCCAGCACCTCAGGGACTGGGGGGCGCACCTACGAGCAGTACTTC.

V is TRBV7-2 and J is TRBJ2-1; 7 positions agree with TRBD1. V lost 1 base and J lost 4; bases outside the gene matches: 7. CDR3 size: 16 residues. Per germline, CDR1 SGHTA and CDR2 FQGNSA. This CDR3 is CASSLVEGASYNEQFF. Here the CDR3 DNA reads TGTGCCAGCAGCTTAGTTGAGGGGGCGTCGTACAATGAGCAGTTCTTC. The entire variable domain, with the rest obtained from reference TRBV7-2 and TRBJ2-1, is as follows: GAGVSQSPSNKVTEKGKDVELRCDPISGHTALYWYRQSLGQGLEFLIYFQGNSAPDKSGLPSDRFSAERTGGSVSTLTIQRTQQEDSAVYLCASSLVEGASYNEQFFGPGTRLTVL.

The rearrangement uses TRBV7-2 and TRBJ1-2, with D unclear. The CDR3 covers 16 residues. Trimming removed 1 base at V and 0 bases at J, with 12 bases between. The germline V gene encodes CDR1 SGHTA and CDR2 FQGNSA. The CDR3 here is CASSLVSHPPNYGYTF. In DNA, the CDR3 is TGTGCCAGCAGCTTAGTAAGCCACCCACCTAACTATGGCTACACCTTC.

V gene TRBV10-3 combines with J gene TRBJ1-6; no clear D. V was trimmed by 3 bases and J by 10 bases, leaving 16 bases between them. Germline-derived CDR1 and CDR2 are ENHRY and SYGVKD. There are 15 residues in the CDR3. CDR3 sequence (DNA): TGTGCCATCAGTGATCGGTCCCTAAAAGTCTCACCCCTCCACTTT. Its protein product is CAISDRSLKVSPLHF.

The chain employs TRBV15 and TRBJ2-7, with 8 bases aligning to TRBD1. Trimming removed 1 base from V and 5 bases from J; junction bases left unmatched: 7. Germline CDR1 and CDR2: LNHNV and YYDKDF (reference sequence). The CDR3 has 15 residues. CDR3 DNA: TGTGCCACCAGCAGAGCCTCAGGGGGCTTGAACGAGCAGTACTTC. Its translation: CATSRASGGLNEQYF. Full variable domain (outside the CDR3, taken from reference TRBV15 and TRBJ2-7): DAMVIQNPRYQVTQFGKPVTLSCSQTLNHNVMYWYQQKSSQAPKLLFHYYDKDFNNEADTPDNFQSRRPNTSFCFLDIRSPGLGDTAMYLCATSRASGGLNEQYFGPGTRLTVT.

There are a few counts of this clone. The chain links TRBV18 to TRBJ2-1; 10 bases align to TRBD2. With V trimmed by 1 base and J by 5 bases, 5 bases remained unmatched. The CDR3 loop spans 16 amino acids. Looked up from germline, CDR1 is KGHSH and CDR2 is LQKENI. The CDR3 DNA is TGTGCCAGCTCACCACGAAGAACTAGCGGGAACAATGAGCAGTTCTTC. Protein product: CASSPRRTSGNNEQFF. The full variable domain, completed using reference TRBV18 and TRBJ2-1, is NAGVMQNPRHLVRRRGQEARLRCSPMKGHSHVYWYRQLPEEGLKFMVYLQKENIIDESGMPKERFSAEFPKEGPSILRIQQVVRGDSAAYFCASSPRRTSGNNEQFFGPGTRLTVL.

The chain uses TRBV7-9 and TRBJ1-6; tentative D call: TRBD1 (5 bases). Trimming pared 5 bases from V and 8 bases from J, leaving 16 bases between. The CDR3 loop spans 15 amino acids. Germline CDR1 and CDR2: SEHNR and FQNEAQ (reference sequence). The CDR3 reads CASSSQRVRDSPLHF. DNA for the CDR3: TGTGCCAGCAGCAGCCAGAGGGTCAGGGATTCACCCCTCCACTTT.

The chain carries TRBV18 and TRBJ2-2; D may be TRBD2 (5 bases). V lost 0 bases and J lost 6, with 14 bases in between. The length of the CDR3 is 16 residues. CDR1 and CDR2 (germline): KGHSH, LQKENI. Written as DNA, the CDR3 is TGTGCCAGCTCACCACCGAGGGCGGACGGATCCGGGGAGCTGTTTTTT. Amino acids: CASSPPRADGSGELFF.

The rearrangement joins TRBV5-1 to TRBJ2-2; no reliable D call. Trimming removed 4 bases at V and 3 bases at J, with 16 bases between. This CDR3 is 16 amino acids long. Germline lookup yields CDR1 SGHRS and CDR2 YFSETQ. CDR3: CASSILRTADTGELFF. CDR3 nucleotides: TGCGCCAGCAGCATACTCCGGACGGCGGACACCGGGGAGCTGTTTTTT.

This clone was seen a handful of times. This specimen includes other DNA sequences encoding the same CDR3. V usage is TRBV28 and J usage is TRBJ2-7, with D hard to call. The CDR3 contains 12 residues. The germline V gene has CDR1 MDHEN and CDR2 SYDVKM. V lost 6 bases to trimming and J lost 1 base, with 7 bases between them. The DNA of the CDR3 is TGTGCCAGCAGGAAAGGTTCCTACGAGCAGTACTTC. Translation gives CASRKGSYEQYF.

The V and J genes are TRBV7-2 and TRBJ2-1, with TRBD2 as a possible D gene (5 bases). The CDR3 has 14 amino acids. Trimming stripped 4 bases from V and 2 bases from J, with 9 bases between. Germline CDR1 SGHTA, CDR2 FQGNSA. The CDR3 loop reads CASSYGVAYNEQFF. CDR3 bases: TGTGCCAGCAGCTACGGGGTGGCCTACAATGAGCAGTTCTTC.

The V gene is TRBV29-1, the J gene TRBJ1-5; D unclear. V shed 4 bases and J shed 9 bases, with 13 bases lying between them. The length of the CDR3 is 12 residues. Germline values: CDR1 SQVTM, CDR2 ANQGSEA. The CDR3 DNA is TGCAGCGTTGCGGGGTCCGCGGGGCCCCAGCATTTT. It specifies CSVAGSAGPQHF.

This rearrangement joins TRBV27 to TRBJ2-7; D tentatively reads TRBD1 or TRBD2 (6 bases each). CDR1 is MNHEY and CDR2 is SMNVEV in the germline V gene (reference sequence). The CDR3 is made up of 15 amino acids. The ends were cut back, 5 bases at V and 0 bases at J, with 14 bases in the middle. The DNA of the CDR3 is TGTGCCAGCAGTGGACAGATTAGCGGCTCCTACGAGCAGTACTTC. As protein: CASSGQISGSYEQYF.

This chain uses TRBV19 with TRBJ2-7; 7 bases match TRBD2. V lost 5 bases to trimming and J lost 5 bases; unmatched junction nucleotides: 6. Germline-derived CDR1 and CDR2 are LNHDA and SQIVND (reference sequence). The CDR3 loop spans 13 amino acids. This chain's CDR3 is CASSQSGVHEQYF. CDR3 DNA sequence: TGTGCCAGTAGTCAAAGCGGGGTCCACGAGCAGTACTTC.